Listed below are T cell receptor beta chains from one sample, sequenced in a study of shared clonotypes between healthy human individuals. Clones were sequenced by immunoSEQ multiplex PCR, and TCRdb holds only the in-frame ones, with some missing. The sample has some 2,000,000 clones; approximately 94% are singletons. The sequenced material came from naive CD8+ T cells sorted from blood. These receptor sequences come from a man in his late teens or twenties in good health. CDR3s include the opening cysteine and the closing phenylalanine or tryptophan. D genes are given only for firm matches. Size values are once, few and many counts, or a class for expanded clones, and some rows have none.

J gene: TRBJ2-1
CDR3 length: 13
D gene: .
clone size: .
V gene: TRBV9
CDR3 protein: CASTPSGWNEQFF
CDR3 DNA: TGTGCCAGCACCCCCTCAGGGTGGAATGAGCAGTTCTTC

J gene: TRBJ2-1
CDR3 length: 13
D gene: .
clone size: .
V gene: TRBV11-2
CDR3 protein: CASSPTSLHEQFF
CDR3 DNA: TGTGCCAGCAGCCCGACTAGTCTCCATGAGCAGTTCTTC

J gene: TRBJ2-7
CDR3 length: 14
D gene: .
clone size: .
V gene: TRBV5-4
CDR3 protein: CASSSSAMRDEQYF
CDR3 DNA: .

J gene: TRBJ2-2
CDR3 length: 13
D gene: .
clone size: .
V gene: TRBV6-5
CDR3 protein: CASSYEDTGELFF
CDR3 DNA: TGTGCCAGCAGTTACGAGGACACCGGGGAGCTGTTTTTT

J gene: TRBJ2-1
CDR3 length: 15
D gene: .
clone size: .
V gene: TRBV5-6
CDR3 protein: CASSLAGVYLNEQFF
CDR3 DNA: TGTGCCAGCAGCTTGGCCGGGGTCTACCTCAATGAGCAGTTCTTC

J gene: TRBJ2-1
CDR3 length: 13
D gene: .
clone size: .
V gene: TRBV10-3
CDR3 protein: CAISESSVNEQFF
CDR3 DNA: TGTGCCATCAGTGAGTCATCAGTAAATGAGCAGTTCTTC

J gene: TRBJ1-2
CDR3 length: 16
D gene: TRBD1
clone size: .
V gene: TRBV30
CDR3 protein: CAWSVQGISRFYGYTF
CDR3 DNA: TGTGCCTGGAGTGTACAGGGGATCTCCCGATTCTATGGCTACACCTTC

J gene: TRBJ2-7
CDR3 length: 13
D gene: .
clone size: .
V gene: TRBV4-1
CDR3 protein: CASSQRGSYEQYF
CDR3 DNA: TGCGCCAGCAGCCAAAGAGGGAGCTACGAGCAGTACTTC

J gene: TRBJ1-1
CDR3 length: 15
D gene: .
clone size: once
V gene: TRBV28
CDR3 protein: CASSSNARGNTEAFF
CDR3 DNA: TGTGCCAGCAGTTCGAATGCAAGAGGGAACACTGAAGCTTTCTTT

J gene: TRBJ2-2
CDR3 length: 16
D gene: .
clone size: .
V gene: TRBV6-5
CDR3 protein: CASSYSPEWGTGELFF
CDR3 DNA: TGTGCCAGCAGTTACTCTCCAGAATGGGGAACCGGGGAGCTGTTTTTT

J gene: TRBJ2-3
CDR3 length: 12
D gene: .
clone size: .
V gene: TRBV27
CDR3 protein: CASSPGRDTQYF
CDR3 DNA: TGTGCCAGCAGCCCGGGGAGGGATACGCAGTATTTT

J gene: TRBJ2-3
CDR3 length: 14
D gene: .
clone size: .
V gene: TRBV5-1
CDR3 protein: CASSLNDFTDTQYF
CDR3 DNA: TGCGCCAGCAGCTTGAATGACTTCACAGATACGCAGTATTTT

J gene: TRBJ1-1
CDR3 length: 12
D gene: .
clone size: .
V gene: TRBV27
CDR3 protein: CASSGGVAGAFF
CDR3 DNA: TGTGCCAGCAGTGGGGGTGTGGCCGGGGCTTTCTTT

J gene: TRBJ1-1
CDR3 length: 13
D gene: .
clone size: .
V gene: TRBV6-5
CDR3 protein: CASEGKPNTEAFF
CDR3 DNA: TGTGCCAGCGAGGGGAAGCCGAACACTGAAGCTTTCTTT

J gene: TRBJ2-5
CDR3 length: 14
D gene: .
clone size: .
V gene: TRBV10-3
CDR3 protein: CAISDQTGQETQYF
CDR3 DNA: TGTGCCATCAGTGACCAGACAGGCCAAGAGACCCAGTACTTC

J gene: TRBJ2-5
CDR3 length: 15
D gene: .
clone size: .
V gene: TRBV5-8
CDR3 protein: CASSALGTGQETQYF
CDR3 DNA: TGTGCCAGCAGCGCCCTTGGTACGGGCCAAGAGACCCAGTACTTC

J gene: TRBJ1-6
CDR3 length: 16
D gene: TRBD1
clone size: .
V gene: TRBV4-3
CDR3 protein: CASSQDSTGTGYPLHF
CDR3 DNA: TGCGCCAGCAGCCAAGACTCGACCGGGACAGGTTATCCCCTCCACTTT

J gene: TRBJ2-1
CDR3 length: 13
D gene: TRBD1
clone size: .
V gene: TRBV6-5
CDR3 protein: CASSWDRYNEQFF
CDR3 DNA: TGTGCCAGCAGTTGGGACAGGTACAATGAGCAGTTCTTC

J gene: TRBJ2-4
CDR3 length: 15
D gene: TRBD1
clone size: .
V gene: TRBV27
CDR3 protein: CASSSNDGQGNIQYF
CDR3 DNA: TGTGCCAGCAGTTCCAACGACGGACAGGGAAACATTCAGTACTTC

J gene: TRBJ2-7
CDR3 length: 13
D gene: .
clone size: once
V gene: TRBV13
CDR3 protein: CASSPRTDYEQYF
CDR3 DNA: TGTGCCAGCAGCCCGAGGACAGACTACGAGCAGTACTTC

J gene: TRBJ1-2
CDR3 length: 12
D gene: .
clone size: .
V gene: TRBV6-6
CDR3 protein: CASWAGDYGYTF
CDR3 DNA: TGTGCCAGCTGGGCAGGGGACTATGGCTACACCTTC

J gene: TRBJ1-5
CDR3 length: 15
D gene: .
clone size: few
V gene: TRBV15
CDR3 protein: CATSRARDSNQPQHF
CDR3 DNA: TGTGCCACCAGCCGAGCTAGAGACAGCAATCAGCCCCAGCATTTT

J gene: TRBJ2-7
CDR3 length: 14
D gene: .
clone size: .
V gene: TRBV5-4
CDR3 protein: CASSEVQTPYEQYF
CDR3 DNA: TGTGCCAGCAGCGAGGTCCAGACCCCCTACGAGCAGTACTTC

J gene: TRBJ2-1
CDR3 length: 12
D gene: .
clone size: .
V gene: TRBV11-2
CDR3 protein: CASSLIRVEQFF
CDR3 DNA: TGTGCCAGCAGCTTAATTCGGGTTGAGCAGTTCTTC

J gene: TRBJ2-1
CDR3 length: 16
D gene: TRBD2
clone size: .
V gene: TRBV12-5
CDR3 protein: CASGLGLAYTYNEQFF
CDR3 DNA: TGTGCTAGTGGTTTGGGACTAGCGTATACCTACAATGAGCAGTTCTTC

J gene: TRBJ2-3
CDR3 length: 13
D gene: .
clone size: .
V gene: TRBV7-9
CDR3 protein: CASSLTSSDTQYF
CDR3 DNA: TGTGCCAGCAGCTTGACCTCTTCCGATACGCAGTATTTT

J gene: TRBJ1-5
CDR3 length: 16
D gene: .
clone size: .
V gene: TRBV30
CDR3 protein: CAWSVGEVDSNQPQHF
CDR3 DNA: TGTGCCTGGAGTGTGGGCGAAGTTGATAGCAATCAGCCCCAGCATTTT

J gene: TRBJ1-5
CDR3 length: 18
D gene: TRBD1
clone size: .
V gene: TRBV4-1
CDR3 protein: CASSQDLGGGYSNQPQHF
CDR3 DNA: TGCGCCAGCAGCCAAGATCTAGGGGGCGGATATAGCAATCAGCCCCAGCATTTT

J gene: TRBJ2-1
CDR3 length: 14
D gene: .
clone size: .
V gene: TRBV7-9
CDR3 protein: CASNAGGLNNEQFF
CDR3 DNA: TGTGCCAGCAACGCTGGGGGCTTGAACAATGAGCAGTTCTTC

J gene: TRBJ2-2
CDR3 length: 15
D gene: TRBD1
clone size: .
V gene: TRBV6-5
CDR3 protein: CASSQGTGSAGELFF
CDR3 DNA: TGTGCCAGCAGCCAGGGGACAGGGAGTGCCGGGGAGCTGTTTTTT

J gene: TRBJ2-1
CDR3 length: 15
D gene: TRBD2
clone size: .
V gene: TRBV7-9
CDR3 protein: CASSLRTSGNNEQFF
CDR3 DNA: TGTGCCAGCAGCCTCCGGACTAGCGGCAACAATGAGCAGTTCTTC

J gene: TRBJ2-7
CDR3 length: 14
D gene: .
clone size: .
V gene: TRBV6-5
CDR3 protein: CASSYRSLAYEQYF
CDR3 DNA: TGTGCCAGCAGTTACAGGTCCCTAGCCTACGAGCAGTACTTC

J gene: TRBJ1-1
CDR3 length: 15
D gene: .
clone size: .
V gene: TRBV7-9
CDR3 protein: CASSLRTEKMSEAFF
CDR3 DNA: TGTGCCAGCAGCCTCCGGACAGAGAAGATGTCTGAAGCTTTCTTT

J gene: TRBJ2-1
CDR3 length: 14
D gene: .
clone size: few
V gene: TRBV4-3
CDR3 protein: CASSQDLEGNEQFF
CDR3 DNA: TGCGCCAGCAGCCAAGATTTGGAGGGCAATGAGCAGTTCTTC

J gene: TRBJ1-4
CDR3 length: 14
D gene: .
clone size: .
V gene: TRBV7-6
CDR3 protein: CASSLDRFHEKLFF
CDR3 DNA: TGTGCCAGCAGCTTAGACAGGTTCCATGAAAAACTGTTTTTT

J gene: TRBJ2-7
CDR3 length: 15
D gene: .
clone size: once
V gene: TRBV13
CDR3 protein: CASTQQTGPSYEQYF
CDR3 DNA: TGTGCCAGCACCCAACAGACCGGGCCCTCCTACGAGCAGTACTTC

J gene: TRBJ2-2
CDR3 length: 19
D gene: .
clone size: .
V gene: TRBV7-8
CDR3 protein: CASSPWDGRVAPNTGELFF
CDR3 DNA: TGTGCCAGCAGCCCCTGGGATGGCAGGGTGGCCCCGAACACCGGGGAGCTGTTTTTT

J gene: TRBJ1-1
CDR3 length: 16
D gene: TRBD1
clone size: .
V gene: TRBV7-7
CDR3 protein: CASSLFTGGTGTEAFF
CDR3 DNA: TGTGCTAGCAGCTTATTCACAGGGGGCACTGGCACTGAAGCTTTCTTT

J gene: TRBJ2-3
CDR3 length: 13
D gene: .
clone size: .
V gene: TRBV28
CDR3 protein: CASSFRGTDTQYF
CDR3 DNA: TGTGCCAGCAGTTTTCGCGGCACAGATACGCAGTATTTT

J gene: TRBJ2-3
CDR3 length: 11
D gene: .
clone size: .
V gene: TRBV2
CDR3 protein: CAGGSTDTQYF
CDR3 DNA: TGTGCCGGGGGAAGCACAGATACGCAGTATTTT